This TCR beta chain was documented in a study of blood T cell repertoires in COVID-19. Whole-study context: PBMCs, B-cell-depleted T cells, or T cells were the source of the cDNA or gDNA that made up the material.

The assay was immunoSEQ multiplex PCR, and TCRdb's table has in-frame clones only and misses some. The table shows a few hundred thousand clones, with about 87% occurring only once. This CDR3 comprises 16 residues. The V gene's germline CDR1 is SGHRS and CDR2 YFSETQ. J gave up 3 bases and V 1 base, and 8 bases lay outside the gene matches. This receptor was obtained from a man in his forties or fifties in a cohort exposed to, infected with or recovered from COVID-19 (not recorded which). This rearrangement joins TRBV5-1 to TRBJ1-1, with 8 nucleotides matching TRBD1. What was sequenced was PBMCs or T cells enriched from blood (not recorded which). The CDR3 DNA sequence: TGCGCCAGCAGCTTGTCAGGAGGACAGGGAGACACTGAAGCTTTCTTT. Protein sequence: CASSLSGGQGDTEAFF.